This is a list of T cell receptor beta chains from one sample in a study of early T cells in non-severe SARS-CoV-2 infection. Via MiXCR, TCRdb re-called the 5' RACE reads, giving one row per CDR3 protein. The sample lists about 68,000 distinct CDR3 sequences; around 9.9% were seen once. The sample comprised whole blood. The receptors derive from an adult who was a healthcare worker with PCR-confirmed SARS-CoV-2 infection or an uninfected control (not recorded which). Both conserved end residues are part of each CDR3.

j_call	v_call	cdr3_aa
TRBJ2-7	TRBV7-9	CASSLLGADYEQYF
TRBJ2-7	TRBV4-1	CASSLGTSGPYEQYF
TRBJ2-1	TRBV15	CATSRVVYGNHEQFF
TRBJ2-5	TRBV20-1	CSARDAGGSYETQYF
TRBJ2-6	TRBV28	CASGAGEAGANVLTF
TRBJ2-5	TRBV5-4	CASSSTSGEETQYF
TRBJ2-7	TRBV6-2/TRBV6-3	CASTNSRAEQYF
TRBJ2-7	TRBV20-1	CSARDWRTSGRPTYEQYF
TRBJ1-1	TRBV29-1	CSVEDRADEAFF
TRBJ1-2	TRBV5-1	CASSLGPGQFYGYTF
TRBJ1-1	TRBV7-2	CASRPAGTEAFF
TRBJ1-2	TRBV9	CASSVGERTRGTF
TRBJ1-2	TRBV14	CASSQASGGFGYTF
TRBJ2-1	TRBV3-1	CASSQESHWSSYNEQFF
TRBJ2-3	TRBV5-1	CASSSPSGRALSTQYF
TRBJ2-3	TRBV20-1	CSAARSGTLDTQYF